The 23 T cell receptor beta chains below all came from one sample that was sequenced in a study of control samples from healthy donors and cancer patients. TCRdb's table, derived via immunoSEQ multiplex PCR, lists solely in-frame clones and lacks some. The sample has some 130,000 clones; roughly 92% are singletons. Material: blood. The receptors shown here come from a man between 18 and 29 years old in good health.

V usage is TRBV5-1 and J usage is TRBJ2-1, with D hard to call. CDR3 length equals 13 residues. Germline CDR1 reads SGHRS; CDR2 reads YFSETQ. V was clipped by 2 bases and J by 6 bases, with 9 bases between them. As DNA, the CDR3 is TGCGCCAGCAGCTTTAACCCCGGCAATGAGCAGTTCTTC. Translation: CASSFNPGNEQFF. Combining the CDR3 with reference TRBV5-1 and TRBJ2-1 gives the whole variable domain KAGVTQTPRYLIKTRGQQVTLSCSPISGHRSVSWYQQTPGQGLQFLFEYFSETQRNKGNFPGRFSGRQFSNSRSEMNVSTLELGDSALYLCASSFNPGNEQFFGPGTRLTVL.

The chain couples TRBV5-1 to TRBJ1-2; TRBD1 aligns across 10 bases. The CDR3 totals 14 residues. With V trimmed by 4 bases and J by 6 bases, 6 bases remained unmatched. Germline-derived CDR1 and CDR2 are SGHRS and YFSETQ. CDR3 in DNA: TGCGCCAGCAGCGTGGGAGGACAGGGGGATGGCTACACCTTC. Its protein product is CASSVGGQGDGYTF.

The chain carries TRBV4-1 and TRBJ1-2; D is unclear. The V gene lost 4 bases and the J gene lost 2 bases, with 5 bases spanning the gap. The germline V gene has CDR1 MGHRA and CDR2 YSYEKL. The CDR3 has 12 residues. The CDR3 region is CASSRQNYGYTF. The CDR3 region has the DNA TGCGCCAGCAGCCGGCAGAACTATGGCTACACCTTC.

The J gene is TRBJ1-4, the V gene TRBV20-1, with TRBD1 as a possible D gene (6 bases). The CDR3 length is 12 residues. Germline CDR1 reads DFQATT; CDR2 reads SNEGSKA (reference sequence). Trimming took 3 bases from V and 8 from J, leaving 10 bases between them. CDR3 protein: CSASDRFEKLFF. CDR3 in DNA: TGCAGTGCTAGTGACAGGTTCGAAAAACTGTTTTTT.

The chain carries TRBV6-5 and TRBJ1-5; tentative D call: TRBD1 (6 bases). Germline CDR1 reads MNHEY; CDR2 reads SVGAGI. Trimming stripped 5 bases from V and 6 bases from J, with 17 bases between. This CDR3 is built from 15 residues. In DNA, the CDR3 is TGTGCCAGCAGTCCCTCGGGGGGCTTGGGTCAGCCCCAGCATTTT. Residues: CASSPSGGLGQPQHF.

The chain combines TRBV6-6 with TRBJ1-2; D is uncertain. Looked up from germline, CDR1 is MNHNY and CDR2 is SVGAGI (reference sequence). The CDR3 extends over 13 amino acids. V was clipped by 1 base and J by 8 bases, with 11 bases between them. CDR3 sequence: CASSYFLGGGYTF. The DNA for the CDR3 is TGTGCCAGCAGTTACTTTCTGGGCGGCGGCTACACCTTC.

J is TRBJ1-4 and V is TRBV6-6; no firm D call. The germline CDR1 and CDR2 sequences are MNHNY and SVGAGI (reference sequence). This CDR3 region has 15 residues. With 2 bases removed from V and 3 bases from J, the gap between germline ends came to 10 bases. CDR3: CASSYAGEPNEKLFF. CDR3 bases: TGTGCCAGCAGTTACGCCGGAGAGCCTAATGAAAAACTGTTTTTT.

The chain is built from TRBV3-1 (or the pseudogene TRBV3-2) and TRBJ2-7, with 12 bases lining up with TRBD2. The CDR3 length is 14 residues. The V segment lost 3 bases and the J segment 4 bases; nucleotides outside the gene matches: 1. Germline CDR1 LGHDT, CDR2 YNNKEL (reference sequence). The CDR3 here is CASSHGLAGYEQYF. In nucleotides, the CDR3 is TGTGCCAGCAGCCACGGACTAGCGGGGTACGAGCAGTACTTC.

This clone was seen only once. In DNA form, the CDR3 reads TGTGCCAGCAGCCCCCCCCCTGTTGAGGGAGAAACGATCGGGGAGCTGTTTTTT. Translation gives CASSPPPVEGETIGELFF. This chain links TRBV11-3 with TRBJ2-2; D might be TRBD2 (5 bases). The germline CDR1 and CDR2 sequences are SGHNT and YENEEA. This CDR3 comprises 18 residues. Trimming cost V 5 bases and J 7 bases, with 26 bases left between them.

The chain uses TRBV14 and TRBJ1-2; TRBD1 matches at 9 bases. This CDR3 spans 15 amino acids. The germline CDR1 and CDR2 sequences are SGHDN and FVKESK. V shed 4 bases, J shed 2 bases, and the junction held 5 bases outside the gene matches. The CDR3 reads CASSRYGTGNYGYTF. The DNA of the CDR3 is TGTGCCAGCAGCCGGTACGGGACAGGGAACTATGGCTACACCTTC.

This clone was seen a few times. CDR3 region: CASSLDRDPTGGGYTF. As DNA, the CDR3 is TGTGCCAGCAGCTTGGACAGGGATCCGACAGGCGGTGGCTACACCTTC. This chain links TRBV5-6 with TRBJ1-2; D perhaps matches TRBD1 (6 bases). The V gene lost 0 bases and the J gene lost 7 bases, with 19 bases spanning the gap. The CDR3 loop spans 16 amino acids. Looked up from germline, CDR1 is SGHDT and CDR2 is YYEEEE.

V gene TRBV5-1 combines with J gene TRBJ2-3, with 8 nucleotides matching TRBD2. The CDR3 is made up of 16 amino acids. Germline V lookup: CDR1 SGHRS, CDR2 YFSETQ. V gave up 3 bases and J gave up 5 bases; unmatched junction bases: 11. The CDR3 nucleotides read TGCGCCAGCAGCTCGCGGTCGGGGGGGGCTATAGATACGCAGTATTTT. It codes for CASSSRSGGAIDTQYF.

This clone came up once. The gene calls are TRBV9 and TRBJ2-3; D might be TRBD1 (6 bases). This CDR3 contains 15 residues. CDR1 SGDLS and CDR2 YYNGEE come from the germline V gene. Trimming shortened V by 4 bases and J by 1 base, and 13 bases separated the two germline ends. The CDR3 coding sequence is TGTGCCAGCAGCACTCGGACAGACCGCACAGATACGCAGTATTTT. Translating gives CASSTRTDRTDTQYF.

This rearrangement joins TRBV5-4 to TRBJ2-7; 13 nucleotides align to TRBD2. Losses at the gene ends were 5 bases for V and 5 bases for J; bases not matched to a gene: 10. The CDR3 length is 16 residues. The germline V gene encodes CDR1 SGHNT and CDR2 YYREEE (reference sequence). This CDR3 reads CASSRLAGGVGHEQYF. Here the CDR3 DNA reads TGTGCCAGCAGTAGACTAGCGGGGGGCGTGGGGCACGAGCAGTACTTC.

The rearrangement joins TRBV29-1 to TRBJ1-6, with D possibly being TRBD1 (5 bases). The CDR3 runs to 13 residues. The germline V gene has CDR1 SQVTM and CDR2 ANQGSEA. V lost 7 bases, J lost 7 bases, and 14 bases lay in between. CDR3 coding DNA: TGCAGCGCCCGCCGGGGCCCCAATTCACCCCTCCACTTT. Protein sequence: CSARRGPNSPLHF.

This clone was detected only once. In nucleotides, the CDR3 is TGTGCCAGCAGCTTGTGGATGGGGGAGACCCAGTACTTC. This sequence encodes CASSLWMGETQYF. This chain links TRBV5-4 with TRBJ2-5; D is uncertain. Trimming pared 1 base from V and 5 bases from J, leaving 9 bases between. The CDR3 extends over 13 amino acids. Germline CDR1 SGHNT, CDR2 YYREEE (reference sequence). The whole variable domain, remainder taken from reference TRBV5-4 and TRBJ2-5, is ETGVTQSPTHLIKTRGQQVTLRCSSQSGHNTVSWYQQALGQGPQFIFQYYREEENGRGNFPPRFSGLQFPNYSSELNVNALELDDSALYLCASSLWMGETQYFGPGTRLLVL.

The genes are TRBV15 and TRBJ1-5; possible D gene TRBD1, 5 bases. Germline values: CDR1 LNHNV, CDR2 YYDKDF (reference sequence). Trimming shortened V by 5 bases and J by 4 bases, and 18 bases separated the two germline ends. The CDR3 has 16 amino acids. The CDR3 sequence: CATSRMFRAGNQPQHF. DNA of the CDR3: TGTGCCACCAGCCGAATGTTCAGGGCTGGGAATCAGCCCCAGCATTTT.

V and J are TRBV5-6 and TRBJ1-4, with unresolved D. This CDR3 spans 15 amino acids. Trimming removed 4 bases at V and 7 bases at J, with 17 bases between. CDR1 and CDR2 (germline): SGHDT, YYEEEE. CDR3 nucleotides: TGTGCCAGCAGCCGTCGGGATAATGGCGGTGAAAAACTGTTTTTT. Protein sequence: CASSRRDNGGEKLFF.

This sequence joins TRBV11-2 and TRBJ1-2; TRBD1 matches at 10 bases. The CDR3 length is 16 residues. Germline V gene data show CDR1 as SGHAT and CDR2 as FQNNGV. J lost 7 bases, V lost 8 bases, and 16 bases had no gene match. The chain's CDR3 is CASHLIGTGVQRGYTF. DNA for the CDR3: TGTGCCAGCCACTTGATCGGGACAGGGGTTCAGCGTGGCTACACCTTC.

The chain couples TRBV6-5 to TRBJ1-2; D ambiguous. The germline V gene encodes CDR1 MNHEY and CDR2 SVGAGI. The CDR3 is made up of 14 amino acids. Trimming stripped 5 bases from V and 5 bases from J, with 15 bases between. The CDR3 region is CASSPLGGGYGYTF. CDR3 coding DNA: TGTGCCAGCAGTCCGCTGGGTGGAGGTTATGGCTACACCTTC.

J is TRBJ2-1 and V is TRBV30, with TRBD2 matching 13 bases. Per germline, CDR1 GTSNPN and CDR2 SVGIG (reference sequence). V gave up 3 bases and J gave up 4 bases; unmatched junction bases: 18. The CDR3 spans 20 residues. DNA for the CDR3: TGTGCCTGGAGGAAAGGACTAGCGGGGGCCACGTGGGGAGGTTACAATGAGCAGTTCTTC. Residues: CAWRKGLAGATWGGYNEQFF. Looking up the rest from reference TRBV30 and TRBJ2-1 gives the full variable domain: SQTIHQWPATLVQPVGSPLSLECTVEGTSNPNLYWYRQAAGRGLQLLFYSVGIGQISSEVPQNLSASRPQDRQFILSSKKLLLSDSGFYLCAWRKGLAGATWGGYNEQFFGPGTRLTVL.

The CDR3 coding sequence is TGTGCCAGTAGTATTGCAGGGGACGAAGCGGGCTACACCTTC. This gives the protein CASSIAGDEAGYTF. The V and J genes are TRBV19 and TRBJ1-2; D is perhaps TRBD1 (6 bases). The CDR3 has 14 amino acids. Trimming pared 3 bases from V and 8 bases from J, leaving 16 bases between. CDR1 LNHDA and CDR2 SQIVND come from the germline V gene (reference sequence).

This rearrangement joins TRBV2 to TRBJ1-1; TRBD1 agrees at 8 bases. The germline gives CDR1 SNHLY, CDR2 FYNNEI. There are 14 residues in the CDR3. J gave up 4 bases and V 2 bases, and 3 bases lay outside the gene matches. The CDR3 nucleotides are TGTGCCAGCAGTGAACAGGGGGCGGCCACTGAAGCTTTCTTT. Residues: CASSEQGAATEAFF. The full variable domain, rest sourced from reference TRBV2 and TRBJ1-1, is EPEVTQTPSHQVTQMGQEVILRCVPISNHLYFYWYRQILGQKVEFLVSFYNNEISEKSEIFDDQFSVERPDGSNFTLKIRSTKLEDSAMYFCASSEQGAATEAFFGQGTRLTVV.